A single sample is the source of the 23 T cell receptor beta chains below, sequenced in a study of CD8 T cells in ankylosing spondylitis. No cognate antigen is known for these TCRs. MiXCR, run by TCRdb on the 5' RACE reads, gives a single entry per CDR3 protein. Seen here are about 800,000 distinct CDR3 sequences, 10% to 15% observed once, and the top ten hold just over 0.5%. Overall study findings and caveats: Blood of patients with ankylosing spondylitis appeared to be characterized by a TCR beta motif of eight highly homologous variants.

Sequences were obtained from blood, either unsorted or a sorted T cell fraction (not recorded which). Receptors were obtained from a male donor with ankylosing spondylitis.

The rearrangement joins TRBV20-1 to TRBJ2-3; 13 positions agree with TRBD2. Looked up from germline, CDR1 is DFQATT and CDR2 is SNEGSKA (reference sequence). Trimming removed 0 bases from V and 0 bases from J; junction bases left unmatched: 9. The CDR3 has 19 residues. CDR3 sequence reads: CSARDLWTSGGSSTDTQYF. The CDR3 nucleotides read TGCAGTGCTAGAGATCTGTGGACTAGCGGGGGCTCTAGCACAGATACGCAGTATTTT.

This clonotype was recorded at least ten times. The chain couples TRBV6-1 to TRBJ1-1; 7 nucleotides match TRBD1. With V trimmed by 5 bases and J by 3 bases, 6 bases remained unmatched. The CDR3 extends over 14 amino acids. Per the germline V gene, CDR1 is MNHNS and CDR2 is SASEGT. The CDR3 region is CASSRQGRDTEAFF. In DNA form, the CDR3 reads TGTGCCAGCAGTCGACAGGGTCGAGACACTGAAGCTTTCTTT.

The rearrangement uses TRBV5-1 and TRBJ2-1; weak D call: TRBD2 (5 bases). The CDR3 totals 15 residues. V lost 7 bases and J 5 bases, leaving 19 bases between the germline ends. Germline CDR1 reads SGHRS; CDR2 reads YFSETQ. CDR3 sequence (DNA): TGCGCCAGCTCCCCGGGGTTCGAAATCAACAATGAGCAGTTCTTC. Translated, it gives CASSPGFEINNEQFF.

In its sample, this clonotype was seen many times. J is TRBJ1-1 and V is TRBV7-2; a possible D gene is TRBD1 (5 bases). V was shortened by 1 base and J by 1 base, with 10 bases between the two germline ends. This CDR3 is 15 amino acids long. Germline V gene lookup returns CDR1 SGHTA and CDR2 FQGNSA. DNA of the CDR3: TGTGCCAGCAGCTTAGAGGTCAGGGAGAACACTGAAGCTTTCTTT. This translates into CASSLEVRENTEAFF.

The chain employs TRBV6-2 or TRBV6-3 and TRBJ2-7; unclear D gene. Germline V CDR1 and CDR2: MNHEY, SVGEGT. The CDR3 extends over 12 amino acids. V was cut by 7 bases and J by 6 bases, with 13 bases left in between. The CDR3, as DNA: TGTGCCAGCACCGCTAGGAGAGCCGAGCAGTACTTC. Encoded protein: CASTARRAEQYF.

The V and J genes are TRBV6-1 and TRBJ2-7, with TRBD1 as a possible D gene (5 bases). Trimming left V 6 bases short and J 2 bases short, with 11 bases between. The CDR3 totals 13 residues. Germline-derived CDR1 and CDR2 are MNHNS and SASEGT. The CDR3 DNA follows: TGTGCCAGCAGCAAAGGGGATACCTACGAGCAGTACTTC. It is translated as CASSKGDTYEQYF.

The gene calls are TRBV20-1 and TRBJ2-1, with 7 bases matching TRBD2. This CDR3 is built from 14 residues. J was trimmed by 2 bases and V by 4 bases; bases with no gene match: 5. In germline, CDR1 is DFQATT, CDR2 SNEGSKA (reference sequence). The CDR3 loop reads CSAIAGAAYNEQFF. The CDR3 DNA sequence: TGCAGTGCTATCGCGGGAGCCGCCTACAATGAGCAGTTCTTC.

The chain links TRBV28 to TRBJ1-2; D possibly corresponds to TRBD1 (5 bases). Germline CDR1 MDHEN, CDR2 SYDVKM. The CDR3 loop spans 18 amino acids. Deletions cut 6 bases from V and 3 bases from J, with 26 bases between. CDR3: CASSPLGQGQWDDYGYTF. The CDR3 DNA reads TGTGCCAGCAGCCCACTTGGGCAGGGCCAGTGGGACGACTATGGCTACACCTTC.

Here the CDR3 DNA reads TGTGCCAGCAGCCATGGGCTACCGACTGAAGCTTTCTTT. This translates into CASSHGLPTEAFF. This chain uses TRBV3-1 with TRBJ1-1; D ambiguous. The CDR3 is 13 amino acids. Germline CDR1 and CDR2: LGHDT and YNNKEL (reference sequence). The V and J ends lost 3 bases and 5 bases respectively, with 10 bases between them.

This clonotype came up many times. The chain has TRBV29-1 and TRBJ2-1; perhaps TRBD2 as D (5 bases). The CDR3 has 11 residues. Trimming cost V 5 bases and J 12 bases, with 14 bases left between them. Germline assignment: CDR1 SQVTM and CDR2 ANQGSEA. The CDR3 nucleotides are TGCAGCGTTACCCCGGGATTTGCGCAGTTCTTC. Translated, it gives CSVTPGFAQFF.

This clonotype was counted only a few times. V and J are TRBV5-1 and TRBJ2-3, with a possible D match to TRBD1 (6 bases). The CDR3 covers 15 residues. Germline V lookup: CDR1 SGHRS, CDR2 YFSETQ. V was shortened by 0 bases and J by 3 bases, with 11 bases between the two germline ends. DNA of the CDR3: TGCGCCAGCAGCTTGGATGGGGGCGGAACAGATACGCAGTATTTT. It is translated as CASSLDGGGTDTQYF. The entire variable domain, with the rest obtained from reference TRBV5-1 and TRBJ2-3, is as follows: KAGVTQTPRYLIKTRGQQVTLSCSPISGHRSVSWYQQTPGQGLQFLFEYFSETQRNKGNFPGRFSGRQFSNSRSEMNVSTLELGDSALYLCASSLDGGGTDTQYFGPGTRLTVL.

The table lists this clonotype with many counts. The rearrangement links TRBV29-1 to TRBJ2-3; D possibly matches TRBD1 or TRBD2 (5 bases each). Germline CDR1 SQVTM, CDR2 ANQGSEA. With 6 bases removed from V and 3 bases from J, the gap between germline ends came to 19 bases. The CDR3 is 15 amino acids. The chain's CDR3 is CSVQRSSEGTDTQYF. The DNA of the CDR3 is TGCAGCGTCCAGAGGTCCTCCGAGGGGACAGATACGCAGTATTTT.

The genes are TRBV12-5 and TRBJ2-1, with D tentatively TRBD2 (5 bases). Germline CDR1 reads LGHNT; CDR2 reads FRNRAP. The CDR3 is 14 residues long. Trimming took off 7 bases at V and 4 bases at J, with 14 bases between the two ends. The CDR3 DNA is TGTGCTAGTGCCTCGGGATTACCATACAATGAGCAGTTCTTC. It yields the protein CASASGLPYNEQFF.

The sample holds a few counts of this clonotype. V usage is TRBV4-2 and J usage is TRBJ2-2, with TRBD2 identical over 11 bases. V shed 3 bases, J shed 2 bases, and the junction held 5 bases outside the gene matches. Germline-derived CDR1 and CDR2 are LGHNA and YNFKEQ. CDR3 size: 17 residues. This chain's CDR3 is CASSQETSGRNTGELFF. CDR3 DNA: TGTGCCAGCAGCCAGGAAACTAGCGGGAGAAACACCGGGGAGCTGTTTTTT.

This clonotype was observed a handful of times. The rearrangement joins TRBV28 to TRBJ1-1; no reliable D call. CDR3 length: 14 residues. Trimming shortened V by 3 bases and J by 1 base, and 9 bases separated the two germline ends. Germline CDR1 MDHEN, CDR2 SYDVKM. The CDR3 bases are TGTGCCAGCAGTTTCTACGGACGGAACACTGAAGCTTTCTTT. It codes for CASSFYGRNTEAFF.

There are a few counts of this clonotype. The V call is TRBV6-1, the J call TRBJ2-5; either TRBD1 or TRBD2 may supply D (7 bases each). Trimming left V 5 bases short and J 3 bases short, with 22 bases between. This CDR3 is 17 amino acids long. CDR1 is MNHNS, CDR2 SASEGT, per germline. Here the CDR3 reads CASSPISGGVTEETQYF. As DNA, the CDR3 is TGTGCCAGCAGTCCGATTTCAGGGGGGGTTACGGAAGAGACCCAGTACTTC.

This clonotype was observed a handful of times. This sequence joins TRBV20-1 and TRBJ1-5; 11 bases fit TRBD1. Unmatched junction bases numbered 5, after V lost 5 bases and J lost 5 bases. The CDR3 runs to 14 residues. Germline CDR1 is DFQATT and CDR2 is SNEGSKA (reference sequence). The chain's CDR3 is CSADPGQGDQPQHF. DNA of the CDR3: TGCAGTGCTGACCCGGGACAGGGGGATCAGCCCCAGCATTTT.

This chain uses TRBV11-1 with TRBJ1-1; D gene unclear. The CDR3 totals 18 residues. V was trimmed by 7 bases and J by 1 base, leaving 25 bases between them. CDR1 is SGHAT and CDR2 is FQDESV in the germline V gene (reference sequence). CDR3 coding DNA: TGTGCCAGCACCCCGACCCCAGAAGGTATCCACGGGAACACTGAAGCTTTCTTT. Translated, it gives CASTPTPEGIHGNTEAFF.

This chain joins TRBV9 and TRBJ2-2; D is unclear. This CDR3 is 13 amino acids long. CDR1 SGDLS and CDR2 YYNGEE come from the germline V gene. Trimming pared 2 bases from V and 7 bases from J, leaving 9 bases between. The CDR3 DNA sequence: TGTGCCAGCAGCGTCGTCCGTAACGGGGAGCTGTTTTTT. Translation: CASSVVRNGELFF.

This rearrangement joins TRBV5-1 to TRBJ2-2; D ambiguous. The CDR3 is 16 residues long. Germline V gene lookup returns CDR1 SGHRS and CDR2 YFSETQ. Trimming removed 0 bases at V and 0 bases at J, with 9 bases between. In nucleotides, the CDR3 is TGCGCCAGCAGCTTGGCAGCACCAACGAACACCGGGGAGCTGTTTTTT. It is translated as CASSLAAPTNTGELFF.

The chain uses TRBV11-1 and TRBJ1-2, with 7 positions matching TRBD1. Per the germline V gene, CDR1 is SGHAT and CDR2 is FQDESV (reference sequence). V gave up 3 bases and J gave up 8 bases; unmatched junction bases: 6. CDR3 length equals 13 residues. Written as DNA, the CDR3 is TGTGCCAGCAGCTTGATGGCAGGGGGAGGCTACACCTTC. Protein product: CASSLMAGGGYTF.

The table lists this clonotype with a few counts. The rearrangement joins TRBV4-1 to TRBJ1-5; 9 nucleotides agree with TRBD1. Germline V gives CDR1 MGHRA, CDR2 YSYEKL. This CDR3 spans 16 amino acids. The ends lost 0 bases at V and 7 bases at J; junction bases unmatched: 7. The CDR3 region is CASSQEGTGMLQPQHF. The CDR3 DNA reads TGCGCCAGCAGCCAAGAAGGGACAGGGATGTTACAGCCCCAGCATTTT.

This clonotype turned up a few times. The chain recombines TRBV2 with TRBJ1-4; D not certain. V shed 7 bases and J shed 3 bases, with 12 bases lying between them. CDR3 length: 14 residues. The V gene's germline CDR1 is SNHLY and CDR2 FYNNEI. CDR3 amino acids: CASTRVASNEKLFF. The CDR3 DNA reads as TGTGCCAGCACCCGAGTGGCCTCTAATGAAAAACTGTTTTTT.